Listed below are T cell receptor beta chains from one sample, sequenced in a study of blood T cell repertoires in COVID-19. Clones were sequenced by immunoSEQ multiplex PCR, and TCRdb holds only the in-frame ones, with some missing. The sample carries roughly 250,000 clones, roughly 85% recorded once. The sequenced material came from PBMCs or T cells enriched from blood (not recorded which). These receptors came from a woman aged 40 to 50 who had been exposed to COVID-19. CDR3s include the opening cysteine and the closing phenylalanine or tryptophan. The D gene is left open where the match is weak. A clone size is listed for some rows: how often the clone was seen (once, few, many), or a class if it is expanded.

d_gene | abundance | j_gene | v_gene | CDR3nt | CDR3aa
TRBD2 | - | TRBJ2-1 | TRBV15 | TGTGCCACCAGCAGAGAAAGGGGACTAGCCTCAAATGAGCAGTTCTTC | CATSRERGLASNEQFF
TRBD1 | - | TRBJ1-6 | TRBV6-5 | TGTGCCAGCAGTTTCGCGGACAGGGAGGGTTCACCCCTCCACTTT | CASSFADREGSPLHF
TRBD1 | - | TRBJ2-7 | TRBV19 | TGTGCCAGTAGTATCGGGACAGGGGCCGTCTACGAGCAGTACTTC | CASSIGTGAVYEQYF
- | - | TRBJ2-7 | TRBV10-3 | TGTGCCATCAGTGAGACGCGAGTAGACGAGCAGTACTTC | CAISETRVDEQYF
- | - | TRBJ1-4 | TRBV3-1/TRBV3-2 | TGTGCCAGCAGGGACTTAAATGGGAACGCGGGTGAAAAACTGTTTTTT | CASRDLNGNAGEKLFF
- | many | TRBJ1-2 | TRBV4-1 | TGCGCCAGCAGCCAAGAGTCGGGGGGCCCAGCTAACTATGGCTACACCTTC | CASSQESGGPANYGYTF
TRBD1 | few | TRBJ1-2 | TRBV2 | TGTGCCAGCAGTATTGGACAGGGGGCGGCTGGCTACACCTTC | CASSIGQGAAGYTF
- | few | TRBJ1-6 | TRBV19 | TGTGCCGCAAGCGGGGGGCGCAATTCACCCCTCCACTTT | CAASGGRNSPLHF
- | - | TRBJ2-7 | TRBV5-1 | TGCGCCAGCGCTAAGGGGACTGATTCCTACGAGCAGTACTTC | CASAKGTDSYEQYF
- | - | TRBJ1-2 | TRBV18 | TGTGCCAGCTCACCACCTCTAGCGGACGGCTATGGCTACACCTTC | CASSPPLADGYGYTF
TRBD2 | - | TRBJ2-1 | TRBV19 | TGTGCCAGTAGTATCCAAGCGGGGGCGGTTAGTGAGCAGTTCTTC | CASSIQAGAVSEQFF
- | - | TRBJ1-4 | TRBV7-8 | TGTGCCAGCAGCTTAGGTGCGGGGGGAGCTGAAAAACTGTTTTTT | CASSLGAGGAEKLFF
- | - | TRBJ1-4 | TRBV2 | TGTGCCAGCAGTGAGGGGCAGAAGAATAATGAAAAACTGTTTTTT | CASSEGQKNNEKLFF
TRBD1 | - | TRBJ2-5 | TRBV6-6 | TGTGCCAGCAGTACGGACAGGGCACAAGAGACCCAGTACTTC | CASSTDRAQETQYF
TRBD1 | - | TRBJ2-3 | TRBV27 | TGTGCCAGCAGTCTCGGACAGGGGGCGCGGGGTACGCAGTATTTT | CASSLGQGARGTQYF
- | - | TRBJ1-6 | TRBV28 | TGTGCCAGCACCCTCCAACGGGGGGTAGGTAATTCACCCCTCCACTTT | CASTLQRGVGNSPLHF
TRBD1 | - | TRBJ1-2 | TRBV4-2 | TGTGCCAGCAGCCACGGATCAGGGGGCGTGATGGATGGCTACACCTTC | CASSHGSGGVMDGYTF
TRBD2 | - | TRBJ2-7 | TRBV7-8 | TGTGCCAGCCGGGAGACTAGCGGGGGCTACGAGCAGTACTTC | CASRETSGGYEQYF
TRBD1 | once | TRBJ1-4 | TRBV7-9 | TGTGCCAGCAGCGTGGGACAGGATAATGAAAAACTGTTTTTT | CASSVGQDNEKLFF
- | - | TRBJ2-1 | TRBV3-1/TRBV3-2 | TGTGCCAGCAGCCGACTAGGCTATGAGCAGTTCTTC | CASSRLGYEQFF
- | - | TRBJ1-2 | TRBV18 | TGTGCCAGCTCACCGTTCGCTGTTCGAGCTAACTATGGCTACACCTTC | CASSPFAVRANYGYTF
- | - | TRBJ2-7 | TRBV19 | TGTGCCAGTAGTGGGCAGGGGAATCCCCGGGACGAGCAGTACTTC | CASSGQGNPRDEQYF
- | few | TRBJ1-2 | TRBV5-6 | TGTGCCAGCAGCTTGGCCGAGCCGGGGATTCGCGGCTACACCTTC | CASSLAEPGIRGYTF
TRBD1 | - | TRBJ1-1 | TRBV5-1 | TGCGCCAGCAGCATTACAGGGGGCGAGGGGACTGAAGCTTTCTTT | CASSITGGEGTEAFF
TRBD1 | - | TRBJ1-1 | TRBV6-5 | TGTGCCAGCAGTCTGACAGGGATGGGCACTGAAGCTTTCTTT | CASSLTGMGTEAFF
- | - | TRBJ1-5 | TRBV7-9 | TGTGCCAGCAGCTTAGACTCAGGGGGCAATCAGCCCCAGCATTTT | CASSLDSGGNQPQHF
- | - | TRBJ1-2 | TRBV27 | TGTGCCAGCAGTTTATCGGGGCGGGCATTAACAGGGATCTATGGCTACACCTTC | CASSLSGRALTGIYGYTF
- | - | TRBJ1-5 | TRBV29-1 | TGCAGCGTTGGGCAGGGGCCGAATCAGCCCCAGCATTTT | CSVGQGPNQPQHF
TRBD2 | - | TRBJ2-1 | TRBV2 | TGTGCCAGCAGTGATTCCCCCGTACTAGCGGGGGCAGACAATGAGCAGTTCTTC | CASSDSPVLAGADNEQFF
- | - | TRBJ1-1 | TRBV19 | TGTGCCAGTAGGGCGGGGGCGTACACTGAAGCTTTCTTT | CASRAGAYTEAFF
TRBD1 | - | TRBJ1-2 | TRBV15 | TGTGCCACCAGCGCAGGACCACAGGGGTACCAGTTAGGCTACACCTTC | CATSAGPQGYQLGYTF
- | - | TRBJ2-7 | TRBV13 | TGTGCCAGCAGCTTAGGGGTACAGGTCTACGAGCAGTACTTC | CASSLGVQVYEQYF
- | - | TRBJ2-3 | TRBV6-1 | TGTGCCAGCAGTGAAGCACTGACGCCGGGGGTAGATACGCAGTATTTT | CASSEALTPGVDTQYF
- | - | TRBJ2-5 | TRBV9 | TGTGCCAGCAGCGTAGGCGGGGAAGAGACCCAGTACTTC | CASSVGGEETQYF
- | - | TRBJ1-2 | TRBV7-2 | TGTGCCAGCAGCTTAGATGGCACAGGGCGAAATGGCTACACCTTC | CASSLDGTGRNGYTF
- | - | TRBJ1-5 | TRBV19 | TGTGCCAGTAGTATTGGTCGGGCAGACTATAGCAATCAGCCCCAGCATTTT | CASSIGRADYSNQPQHF
- | - | TRBJ2-7 | TRBV21-1 | TGTGCCAGCAGCAAACCCCCGGTATGTTTAGCGGGGGACTACGAGCAGTACTTC | CASSKPPVCLAGDYEQYF
TRBD1 | - | TRBJ2-7 | TRBV7-2 | TGTGCCAGCAGCTTACCGGACAGGGCAGGCGAGCAGTACTTC | CASSLPDRAGEQYF
TRBD1 | - | TRBJ1-2 | TRBV5-1 | TGCGCCAGCAGCGCAAACAGGGGTGCTAACTATGGCTACACCTTC | CASSANRGANYGYTF
- | once | TRBJ2-1 | TRBV19 | TGTGCCAGTAAGGGGGTTACCTCCTACAATGAGCAGTTCTTC | CASKGVTSYNEQFF
- | - | TRBJ2-5 | TRBV6-2/TRBV6-3 | TGTGCCAGCAGTTCCCCAGTGGAGGGTGGAGAGACCCAGTACTTC | CASSSPVEGGETQYF
TRBD1 | - | TRBJ2-3 | TRBV5-5 | TGTGCCAGCAGCTCAGGGACAGGGGCAGATACGCAGTATTTT | CASSSGTGADTQYF
TRBD2 | - | TRBJ2-1 | TRBV5-8 | TGTGCCAGCAGCCAGCCTGGGACTAGCGGGGGGCCATACAATGAGCAGTTCTTC | CASSQPGTSGGPYNEQFF
TRBD1 | - | TRBJ1-3 | TRBV28 | TGTGCCAGCAGCCAGAGTCCCGGGACAGGGGGCTCTGGAAACACCATATATTTT | CASSQSPGTGGSGNTIYF
- | - | TRBJ1-1 | TRBV15 | TGTGCCACCAGCAGACAGGGTTCGGACACTGAAGCTTTCTTT | CATSRQGSDTEAFF
- | - | TRBJ1-2 | TRBV3-1/TRBV3-2 | TGTGCCAGCAGCCAAGGGGCCGTGCGAGGCTACACCTTC | CASSQGAVRGYTF
TRBD1 | - | TRBJ1-2 | TRBV27 | TGTGCCAGCAGCCGTCAGGGGGCGGGCTATGGCTACACCTTC | CASSRQGAGYGYTF
TRBD1 | - | TRBJ1-2 | TRBV3-1/TRBV3-2 | TGTGCCAGCAGCCAAGGGGGACAGAGGGGTGGCTACACCTTC | CASSQGGQRGGYTF
TRBD2 | - | TRBJ2-3 | TRBV7-2 | TGTGCCAGCAGCTCCCTAGCGGGGGCTAGCACAGATACGCAGTATTTT | CASSSLAGASTDTQYF